Listed below are T cell receptor beta chains from one sample, sequenced in a study of identical twins. MiXCR, applied by TCRdb to the 5' RACE reads, yields one record per CDR3 protein. The sample yields 1.5 million or so distinct CDR3 sequences, about 32% seen once. Sequenced input: cord blood. These receptors all stem from a newborn girl in good health. The CDR3 runs from the conserved cysteine through the conserved F or W. The D gene is left open where the match is weak. Clone size, where shown, is once, few, many, or a class for clones that have expanded.

d_call: TRBD1; clone_size: many; v_call: TRBV20-1; j_call: TRBJ2-3; cdr3_nt: TGCAGTGCTAGAGCCGGACAGGGTTGGTCAGATACGCAGTATTTT; cdr3_aa: CSARAGQGWSDTQYF
d_call: .; clone_size: .; v_call: TRBV20-1; j_call: TRBJ2-1; cdr3_nt: TGCAGTGCTAGAGACTCGAACTCCTACAATGAGCAGTTCTTC; cdr3_aa: CSARDSNSYNEQFF
d_call: TRBD2; clone_size: few; v_call: TRBV14; j_call: TRBJ2-3; cdr3_nt: TGTGCCAGCAGCCAGGCGGGACTAGCGGATTTCACAGATACGCAGTATTTT; cdr3_aa: CASSQAGLADFTDTQYF
d_call: TRBD2; clone_size: .; v_call: TRBV10-1; j_call: TRBJ2-7; cdr3_nt: TGCGCCAGCAGTGAGTCGACGGGGGGAAACGAGCAGTACTTC; cdr3_aa: CASSESTGGNEQYF
d_call: TRBD2; clone_size: .; v_call: TRBV3-1; j_call: TRBJ2-7; cdr3_nt: TGTGCCAGCAGCCTCGGCAGACTAGCGGGGAGCTCCTACAATGAGCAGTACTTC; cdr3_aa: CASSLGRLAGSSYNEQYF
d_call: .; clone_size: .; v_call: TRBV3-1; j_call: TRBJ2-1; cdr3_nt: TGTGCCAGCAGCCAAGGTTTAGGATTGGGCAATGAGCAGTTCTTC; cdr3_aa: CASSQGLGLGNEQFF
d_call: .; clone_size: few; v_call: TRBV20-1; j_call: TRBJ2-7; cdr3_nt: TGCAGTGCTAGAGATCCCGGGGCCTACGAGCAGTACTTC; cdr3_aa: CSARDPGAYEQYF
d_call: TRBD1; clone_size: few; v_call: TRBV20-1; j_call: TRBJ1-2; cdr3_nt: TGCAGTGCTATTTTCACTTTCTCGACAGGGTTAGACTATGGCTACACCTTC; cdr3_aa: CSAIFTFSTGLDYGYTF
d_call: TRBD1; clone_size: few; v_call: TRBV18; j_call: TRBJ2-7; cdr3_nt: TGTGCCAGCTCACCATCCAGGGGGCCTTATAGCACCTACGAGCAGTACTTC; cdr3_aa: CASSPSRGPYSTYEQYF
d_call: .; clone_size: many; v_call: TRBV6-1; j_call: TRBJ1-2; cdr3_nt: TGTGCCAGCAGTGGCCGGTACTATGGCTACACCTTC; cdr3_aa: CASSGRYYGYTF
d_call: .; clone_size: .; v_call: TRBV27; j_call: TRBJ2-7; cdr3_nt: TGTGCCAGCAGTTTATCCCTAGCTCTTGAGCAGTACTTC; cdr3_aa: CASSLSLALEQYF
d_call: TRBD2; clone_size: .; v_call: TRBV14; j_call: TRBJ2-4; cdr3_nt: TGTGCCAGCAGCTTAGCGGGGGGGCCGGGAAACATTCAGTACTTC; cdr3_aa: CASSLAGGPGNIQYF
d_call: .; clone_size: few; v_call: TRBV29-1; j_call: TRBJ1-1; cdr3_nt: TGCAGCGTTGAACTTCCGGGCAACACTGAAGCTTTCTTT; cdr3_aa: CSVELPGNTEAFF
d_call: TRBD2; clone_size: few; v_call: TRBV24-1; j_call: TRBJ2-1; cdr3_nt: TGTGCCACCAGTGCCACCCCGGGGACTAGCGGGAGTTGGTACAATGAGCAGTTCTTC; cdr3_aa: CATSATPGTSGSWYNEQFF
d_call: .; clone_size: few; v_call: TRBV3-1; j_call: TRBJ2-3; cdr3_nt: TGTGCCAGCAGCCAAGATCTGAGCGGTCCCATGACGTATTTT; cdr3_aa: CASSQDLSGPMTYF
d_call: .; clone_size: few; v_call: TRBV28; j_call: TRBJ1-4; cdr3_nt: TGTGCCAGCAGCCTGAGACTCTATGAAAAACTGTTTTTT; cdr3_aa: CASSLRLYEKLFF
d_call: TRBD1; clone_size: many; v_call: TRBV20-1; j_call: TRBJ2-1; cdr3_nt: TGCAGTGCTAGTATTACAGGGGGCTACAATGAGCAGTTCTTC; cdr3_aa: CSASITGGYNEQFF
d_call: .; clone_size: few; v_call: TRBV6-5; j_call: TRBJ1-2; cdr3_nt: TGTGCCAGCAGTTACTCGATCAGGGAGGACTTTAACTATGGCTACACCTTC; cdr3_aa: CASSYSIREDFNYGYTF
d_call: TRBD2; clone_size: many; v_call: TRBV11-2; j_call: TRBJ2-3; cdr3_nt: TGTGCCAGCAGCTTAGTGGCGGGGGGGAGCACAGATACGCAGTATTTT; cdr3_aa: CASSLVAGGSTDTQYF
d_call: TRBD1; clone_size: .; v_call: TRBV4-2; j_call: TRBJ2-7; cdr3_nt: TGTGCCAGCAGCCACGTATGGACAGGGGGGGATGACGAGCAGTACTTC; cdr3_aa: CASSHVWTGGDDEQYF
d_call: .; clone_size: .; v_call: TRBV5-4; j_call: TRBJ1-1; cdr3_nt: TGTGCCAGCAGCTGGGGTGAAACGCTGAACACTGAAGCTTTCTTT; cdr3_aa: CASSWGETLNTEAFF
d_call: .; clone_size: many; v_call: TRBV7-9; j_call: TRBJ1-5; cdr3_nt: TGTGCCAGCAGTTCCAGTGATCAGCCCCAGCATTTT; cdr3_aa: CASSSSDQPQHF
d_call: .; clone_size: few; v_call: TRBV4-1; j_call: TRBJ1-4; cdr3_nt: TGCGCCAGCAGCCAGACCAACGAGGAAAAACTGTTTTTT; cdr3_aa: CASSQTNEEKLFF
d_call: TRBD1; clone_size: .; v_call: TRBV5-1; j_call: TRBJ1-1; cdr3_nt: TGCGCCAGCAGCTCTGGACAGGGAGGGGACACTGAAGCTTTCTTT; cdr3_aa: CASSSGQGGDTEAFF
d_call: .; clone_size: once; v_call: TRBV20-1; j_call: TRBJ2-7; cdr3_nt: TGCAGTGCTGCCCGGGACGCCTCCTACGAGCAGTACTTC; cdr3_aa: CSAARDASYEQYF
d_call: .; clone_size: few; v_call: TRBV7-6; j_call: TRBJ1-1; cdr3_nt: TGTGCCAGCAGTTCTTTCCGGGGGAGGGCTGAAGCTTTCTTT; cdr3_aa: CASSSFRGRAEAFF
d_call: TRBD1; clone_size: .; v_call: TRBV15; j_call: TRBJ2-1; cdr3_nt: TGTGCCACCAGCACCACGGACAGGGGGCCTAGATCCTACAATGAGCAGTTCTTC; cdr3_aa: CATSTTDRGPRSYNEQFF
d_call: .; clone_size: .; v_call: TRBV10-3; j_call: TRBJ2-3; cdr3_nt: TGTGCCATCAGTGAGACCGGCCTGAACACAGATACGCAGTATTTT; cdr3_aa: CAISETGLNTDTQYF
d_call: .; clone_size: few; v_call: TRBV2; j_call: TRBJ2-5; cdr3_nt: TGTGCCAGCAGTGGCATTCTGATGTACTTC; cdr3_aa: CASSGILMYF
d_call: TRBD1; clone_size: .; v_call: TRBV20-1; j_call: TRBJ1-5; cdr3_nt: TGCAGTGCTAGGACAGGGGGCGTTAGCAATCAGCCCCAGCATTTT; cdr3_aa: CSARTGGVSNQPQHF
d_call: .; clone_size: .; v_call: TRBV5-1; j_call: TRBJ2-7; cdr3_nt: TGCGCCAGCAGCCCGGTAATCACTAGAAGCAATGAGCAGTACTTC; cdr3_aa: CASSPVITRSNEQYF
d_call: TRBD1; clone_size: .; v_call: TRBV2; j_call: TRBJ1-4; cdr3_nt: TGTGCCAGCAGAAGACAGGGGACGAGGGAAAAACTGTTTTTT; cdr3_aa: CASRRQGTREKLFF
d_call: .; clone_size: many; v_call: TRBV12-3/TRBV12-4; j_call: TRBJ1-4; cdr3_nt: TGTGCCAGCAGTTTAGAACACGGGACCCCGCAGGAAAAACTGTTTTTT; cdr3_aa: CASSLEHGTPQEKLFF
d_call: TRBD2; clone_size: few; v_call: TRBV4-2; j_call: TRBJ2-7; cdr3_nt: TGTGCCAGCAGCCGCCTACTAGCGGGCACTACCTACGAGCAGTACTTC; cdr3_aa: CASSRLLAGTTYEQYF
d_call: .; clone_size: .; v_call: TRBV28; j_call: TRBJ1-1; cdr3_nt: TGTGCCAGCAGCCAGGCGGCCACAGGGACGGCTTTCTTT; cdr3_aa: CASSQAATGTAFF
d_call: .; clone_size: few; v_call: TRBV28; j_call: TRBJ2-1; cdr3_nt: TGTGCCAGCAGTTTCCGCCGGGACTCCTCCAATGAGCAGTTCTTC; cdr3_aa: CASSFRRDSSNEQFF
d_call: TRBD1; clone_size: few; v_call: TRBV2; j_call: TRBJ1-1; cdr3_nt: TGTGCCAGCAGTCCGGGACAGGGGGTTGAAGCTTTCTTT; cdr3_aa: CASSPGQGVEAFF
d_call: TRBD1; clone_size: many; v_call: TRBV27; j_call: TRBJ2-7; cdr3_nt: TGTGCCAGCAGACAGGGGGGTAACTACGAGCAGTACTTC; cdr3_aa: CASRQGGNYEQYF
d_call: TRBD2; clone_size: few; v_call: TRBV10-3; j_call: TRBJ2-7; cdr3_nt: TGTGCCATCACCCGACGGGGGACTAGCGGGAGAATAGACGAGCAGTACTTC; cdr3_aa: CAITRRGTSGRIDEQYF
d_call: TRBD2; clone_size: few; v_call: TRBV10-3; j_call: TRBJ2-3; cdr3_nt: TGTGCCATCAGCGGACTAGCGGGAGCCGTAGGGGATACGCAGTATTTT; cdr3_aa: CAISGLAGAVGDTQYF
d_call: .; clone_size: many; v_call: TRBV28; j_call: TRBJ2-7; cdr3_nt: TGTGCCAGCAGTTTCCTCGCCTACGAGCAGTACTTC; cdr3_aa: CASSFLAYEQYF
d_call: TRBD2; clone_size: .; v_call: TRBV20-1; j_call: TRBJ2-5; cdr3_nt: TGCAGTGCTAGTCCCCGCGGGAGAAGGTTCGGGGAGACCCAGTACTTC; cdr3_aa: CSASPRGRRFGETQYF
d_call: .; clone_size: few; v_call: TRBV30; j_call: TRBJ2-7; cdr3_nt: TGTGCCTGGAGTGTTGGTCAGGGCTCCTACGAGCAGTACTTC; cdr3_aa: CAWSVGQGSYEQYF
d_call: .; clone_size: .; v_call: TRBV20-1; j_call: TRBJ2-5; cdr3_nt: TGCAGTGCTAGCCAACCGGGGCAGGGTGGGCAAGAGACCCAGTACTTC; cdr3_aa: CSASQPGQGGQETQYF
d_call: .; clone_size: few; v_call: TRBV20-1; j_call: TRBJ2-1; cdr3_nt: TGCAGTGCCGCCCTGGGCAGCTCCTACAATGAGCAGTTCTTC; cdr3_aa: CSAALGSSYNEQFF
d_call: TRBD1; clone_size: .; v_call: TRBV12-3/TRBV12-4; j_call: TRBJ2-1; cdr3_nt: TGTGCCAGCAGTTTAAGGCAGGGGGCTGAAAATGAGCAGTTCTTC; cdr3_aa: CASSLRQGAENEQFF
d_call: TRBD2; clone_size: few; v_call: TRBV2; j_call: TRBJ2-5; cdr3_nt: TGTGCCAGCATCTTAACGGGTCTAGCGGGATCACAAGAGACCCAGTACTTC; cdr3_aa: CASILTGLAGSQETQYF
d_call: .; clone_size: many; v_call: TRBV28; j_call: TRBJ2-7; cdr3_nt: TGTGCCAGCAGTACGTCCGGGACCGGTTCCTACGAGCAGTACTTC; cdr3_aa: CASSTSGTGSYEQYF
d_call: .; clone_size: few; v_call: TRBV14; j_call: TRBJ2-1; cdr3_nt: TGTGCCAGCAGCCAAGATCGGGGGATACTCTACAATGAGCAGTTCTTC; cdr3_aa: CASSQDRGILYNEQFF
d_call: TRBD1; clone_size: .; v_call: TRBV10-1; j_call: TRBJ1-1; cdr3_nt: TGCGCCAGCGGCCCGGACAGGGGAGGGCTGAACACTGAAGCTTTCTTT; cdr3_aa: CASGPDRGGLNTEAFF
d_call: .; clone_size: .; v_call: TRBV4-2; j_call: TRBJ2-4; cdr3_nt: TGTGCCAGCAGCCCCCGGAGGCAGAGGGCCGACATTCAGTACTTC; cdr3_aa: CASSPRRQRADIQYF
d_call: TRBD2; clone_size: .; v_call: TRBV20-1; j_call: TRBJ2-2; cdr3_nt: TGCAGGGACCTAATCGGGGGGTCATACACCGGGGAGCTGTTTTTT; cdr3_aa: CRDLIGGSYTGELFF